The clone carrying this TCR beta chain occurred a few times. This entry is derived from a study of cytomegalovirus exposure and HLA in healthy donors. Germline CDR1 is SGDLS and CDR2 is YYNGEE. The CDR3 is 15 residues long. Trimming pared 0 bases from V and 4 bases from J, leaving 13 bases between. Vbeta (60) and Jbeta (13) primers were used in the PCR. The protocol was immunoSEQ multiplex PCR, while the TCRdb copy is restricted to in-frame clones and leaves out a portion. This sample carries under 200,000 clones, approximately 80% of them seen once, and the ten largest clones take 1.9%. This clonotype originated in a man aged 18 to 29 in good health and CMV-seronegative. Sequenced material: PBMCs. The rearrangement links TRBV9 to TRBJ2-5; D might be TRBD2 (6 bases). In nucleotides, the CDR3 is TGTGCCAGCAGCGTAGGGGACGGGACTCCAGAGACCCAGTACTTC. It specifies CASSVGDGTPETQYF.